This TCR beta chain comes out of a study of cytomegalovirus exposure and HLA in healthy donors. About the study: Sequencing of some 200 million T cells in an earlier analysis found some 100 million unique TCR beta sequences. The study's findings and limits: Analysis was carried out at a later point, and it linked a missense DCLRE1C variant to TCR beta V- and J-gene trimming.

PCR used 60 Vbeta primers and 13 Jbeta primers. TCRdb's copy holds only in-frame clones and misses some; the assay was immunoSEQ multiplex PCR. The sample lists a few hundred thousand clones, roughly 70% occurring once. Germline V CDR1 and CDR2: MNHNY, SVGAGI (reference sequence). The CDR3 covers 16 residues. Trimming took off 7 bases at V and 4 bases at J, with 22 bases between the two ends. As regards this clone: The antigen is not known.

This chain joins TRBV6-6 and TRBJ1-1; D possibly corresponds to TRBD1 (5 bases). The receptor's source is a woman in her 30s in good health and CMV-seronegative. Sequenced: PBMCs. The CDR3 coding sequence is TGTGCCAGCACTCACGCAGGGAAGAGTTTAGTCACTGAAGCTTTCTTT. This encodes CASTHAGKSLVTEAFF.